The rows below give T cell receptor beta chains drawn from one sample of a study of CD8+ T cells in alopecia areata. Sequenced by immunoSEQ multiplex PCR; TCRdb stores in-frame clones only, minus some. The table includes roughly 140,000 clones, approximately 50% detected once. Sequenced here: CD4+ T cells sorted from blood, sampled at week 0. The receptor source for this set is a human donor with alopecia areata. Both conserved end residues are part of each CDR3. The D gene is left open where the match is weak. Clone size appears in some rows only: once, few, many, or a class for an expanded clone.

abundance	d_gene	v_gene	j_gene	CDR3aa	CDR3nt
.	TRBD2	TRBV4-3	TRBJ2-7	CASSRGLAVSYEQYF	TGCGCCAGCAGCCGAGGACTAGCGGTTTCCTACGAGCAGTACTTC
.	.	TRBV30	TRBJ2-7	CAWSVLGREQQYF	TGTGCCTGGAGTGTACTTGGCAGGGAGCAGCAGTACTTC
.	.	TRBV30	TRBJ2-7	CAWSVLSYEQYF	TGTGCCTGGAGTGTACTTAGCTACGAGCAGTACTTC
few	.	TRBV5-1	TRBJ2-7	CASRDTYEQYF	TGCGCCAGCAGGGACACCTACGAGCAGTACTTC
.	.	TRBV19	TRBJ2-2	CASSISRVTGELFF	TGTGCCAGTAGTATAAGCAGAGTCACCGGGGAGCTGTTTTTT
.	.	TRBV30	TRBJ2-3	CAWRSTGSDTQYF	TGTGCCTGGCGTTCGACGGGTTCAGATACGCAGTATTTT
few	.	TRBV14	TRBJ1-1	CASSQDWMGEGAFF	TGTGCCAGCAGCCAAGATTGGATGGGGGAGGGAGCTTTCTTT
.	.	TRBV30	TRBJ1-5	CAWSAGSLYSNQPQHF	TGTGCCTGGAGTGCTGGCTCGTTATATAGCAATCAGCCCCAGCATTTT
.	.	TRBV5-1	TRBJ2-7	CASSLGDRRTGQYF	TGCGCCAGCAGCTTGGGAGACCGCCGGACGGGGCAGTACTTC
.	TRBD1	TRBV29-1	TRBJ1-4	CSVGQDRSNEKLFF	TGCAGCGTTGGGCAGGACAGGTCTAATGAAAAACTGTTTTTT
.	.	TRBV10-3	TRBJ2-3	CAISEGTDTQYF	TGTGCCATCAGCGAGGGCACAGATACGCAGTATTTT
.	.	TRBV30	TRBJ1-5	CAWSGRLEQPQHF	TGTGCCTGGAGTGGGAGGCTCGAACAGCCCCAGCATTTT
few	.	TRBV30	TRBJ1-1	CAGTHNRGRSGTEAFF	TGTGCCGGGACCCACAACCGGGGGCGGTCGGGTACTGAAGCTTTCTTT
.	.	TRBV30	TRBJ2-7	CAWSVRGRLSYEQYF	TGTGCCTGGAGTGTAAGAGGGAGACTCTCCTACGAGCAGTACTTC
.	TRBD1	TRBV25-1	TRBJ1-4	CASSAMTGLQEKLFF	TGTGCCAGCAGTGCCATGACAGGGTTACAAGAAAAACTGTTTTTT
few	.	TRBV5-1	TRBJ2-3	CASSLEFGSTDTQYF	TGCGCCAGCAGCTTGGAGTTTGGCAGCACAGATACGCAGTATTTT
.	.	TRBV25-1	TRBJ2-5	CASSSRTTSRETQYF	TGTGCCAGCAGTAGCAGGACTACGTCAAGAGAGACCCAGTACTTC
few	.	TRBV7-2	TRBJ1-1	CASSSDRNSRAFF	TGTGCCAGCAGCTCGGACCGGAATTCTAGAGCTTTCTTT
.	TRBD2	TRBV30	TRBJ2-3	CAWSLPGGAADTQYF	TGTGCCTGGAGTTTACCGGGGGGGGCAGCAGATACGCAGTATTTT
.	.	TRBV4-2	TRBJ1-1	CASSQDRGGNTEAFF	TGTGCCAGCAGCCAAGACAGGGGCGGAAACACTGAAGCTTTCTTT
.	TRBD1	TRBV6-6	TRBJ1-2	CASSTPDRGQNYGYTF	TGTGCCAGCAGTACACCAGACAGGGGACAAAACTATGGCTACACCTTC
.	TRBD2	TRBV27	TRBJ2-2	CASSVAGGRTGELFF	TGTGCCAGCAGTGTAGCGGGAGGGCGAACCGGGGAGCTGTTTTTT
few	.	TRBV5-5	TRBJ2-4	CASSGRKNIQYF	TGTGCCAGCAGCGGCCGGAAAAACATTCAGTACTTC
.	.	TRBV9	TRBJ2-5	CASSVGPNRGETQYF	TGTGCCAGCAGCGTAGGTCCCAACCGGGGAGAGACCCAGTACTTC
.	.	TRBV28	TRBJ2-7	CASTDRQGFGYEQYF	TGTGCCAGCACCGATCGCCAGGGTTTTGGCTACGAGCAGTACTTC
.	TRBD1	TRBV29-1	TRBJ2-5	CSVVKDRMEETQYF	TGCAGCGTTGTCAAGGACAGGATGGAGGAGACCCAGTACTTC
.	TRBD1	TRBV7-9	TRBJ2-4	CASSSGTGLAKNIQYF	TGTGCCAGCAGCTCCGGGACAGGGCTGGCCAAAAACATTCAGTACTTC
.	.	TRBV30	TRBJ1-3	CAWTQSGLSGNTIYF	TGTGCCTGGACCCAATCGGGGCTCTCTGGAAACACCATATATTTT
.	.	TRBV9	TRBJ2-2	CASSVVEGRAYTGELFF	TGTGCCAGCAGCGTAGTCGAGGGCCGAGCTTACACCGGGGAGCTGTTTTTT
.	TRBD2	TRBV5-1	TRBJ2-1	CASSLIAGGSYNEQFF	TGCGCCAGCAGCTTGATAGCGGGAGGGTCCTACAATGAGCAGTTCTTC
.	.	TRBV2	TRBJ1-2	CASSGEVAYGYTF	TGTGCCAGCAGTGGGGAGGTGGCCTATGGCTACACCTTC
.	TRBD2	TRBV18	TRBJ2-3	CASSPYSGSRTDTQYF	TGTGCCAGCTCACCTTATAGCGGGAGCAGGACAGATACGCAGTATTTT
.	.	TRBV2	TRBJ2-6	CASHRAAGANVLTF	TGTGCCTCGCACCGGGCAGCTGGGGCCAACGTCCTGACTTTC
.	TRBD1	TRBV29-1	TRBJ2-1	CSSGQGAEGEQFF	TGCAGCTCCGGACAGGGGGCTGAGGGGGAGCAGTTCTTC
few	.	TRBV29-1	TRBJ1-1	CSVDSGARAFF	TGCAGCGTTGACTCGGGGGCGAGAGCTTTCTTT
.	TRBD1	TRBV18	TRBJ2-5	CASSSGQGSGETQYF	TGTGCCAGCTCATCCGGACAGGGCTCTGGAGAGACCCAGTACTTC
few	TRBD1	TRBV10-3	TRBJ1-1	CAIRGTGGDTEAFF	TGTGCCATCAGAGGGACAGGCGGGGACACTGAAGCTTTCTTT
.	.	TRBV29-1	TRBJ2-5	CSVELASRGTQYF	TGCAGCGTTGAGCTAGCTTCCAGAGGGACCCAGTACTTC
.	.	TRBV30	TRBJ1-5	CAWERGTSVGQPQHF	TGTGCCTGGGAAAGAGGGACCTCCGTAGGTCAGCCCCAGCATTTT
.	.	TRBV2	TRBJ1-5	CASRERVGQPQHF	TGTGCCAGCCGTGAAAGGGTGGGTCAGCCCCAGCATTTT
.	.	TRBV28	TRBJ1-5	CASSYPQGQGNQPQHF	TGTGCCAGCAGCTATCCTCAGGGGCAGGGCAATCAGCCCCAGCATTTT
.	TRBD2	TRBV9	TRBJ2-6	CASSVLGGTGANVLTF	TGTGCCAGCAGCGTACTCGGGGGGACTGGGGCCAACGTCCTGACTTTC
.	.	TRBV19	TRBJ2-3	CASSIVGAGDTQYF	TGTGCCAGTAGTATAGTTGGCGCAGGAGATACGCAGTATTTT